Listed below are T cell receptor beta chains from one sample, sequenced in a study of CD8 T cells in Susac syndrome. TCRdb itself ran the immunoSEQ multiplex PCR reads through MiXCR, one entry per CDR3 protein. The sample lists 95,000 to 150,000 distinct CDR3 sequences; around 94% were seen once. What was sequenced was CD4+ T cells from PBMCs. All receptors derive from a human donor in good health. Each CDR3 is given with its conserved first and last residue. D genes are given only for firm matches. Part of the rows lack a size; the others show once, few, many or a class for expanded clones.

clone size	D gene	V gene	J gene	CDR3 DNA	CDR3 protein
-	-	TRBV5-1	TRBJ2-7	TGCGCCAGCAGCTTGAGCGACGGCTACGAGCAGTACTTC	CASSLSDGYEQYF
-	TRBD2	TRBV19	TRBJ2-3	TGTGCCAGTAGTATTAGCGGGAGGACAGATACGCAGTATTTT	CASSISGRTDTQYF
-	-	TRBV9	TRBJ1-2	TGTGCCAGCAGCGTAGACAGAAACTATGGCTACACCTTC	CASSVDRNYGYTF
-	-	TRBV5-1	TRBJ1-5	TGCGCCAGCAGCCAGGGAGGGCAACATCAGCCCCAGCATTTT	CASSQGGQHQPQHF
-	TRBD1	TRBV19	TRBJ2-4	TGTGCCAGTAGTAGATCGGACAGGGGGCAAGTTGGAAAAAACATTCAGTACTTC	CASSRSDRGQVGKNIQYF
once	-	TRBV3-1	TRBJ1-4	TGTGCCAGCAGCCGGGGGGACTATGAAAAACTGTTTTTT	CASSRGDYEKLFF
-	-	TRBV6-2/TRBV6-3	TRBJ2-7	TGTGCCAGCAGTTACTCGAAAGGGTGGGTTAACTACGAGCAGTACTTC	CASSYSKGWVNYEQYF
-	-	TRBV5-1	TRBJ1-1	TGCGCCAGCAGCCCCTCTCGGGAGGGCGTCACTGAAGCTTTCTTT	CASSPSREGVTEAFF
-	-	TRBV3-1	TRBJ2-2	TGTGCCAGCAGCCTCAGCACTAGCGGGGAGCTGTTTTTT	CASSLSTSGELFF
-	-	TRBV18	TRBJ2-6	TGTGCCAGCTCACCGGGGACAAGAGGGGTCCCTGGGGCCAACGTCCTGACTTTC	CASSPGTRGVPGANVLTF
-	-	TRBV20-1	TRBJ2-7	TGCAGTGCTAGAGAGGTCCAGGTCAACGAGCAGTACTTC	CSAREVQVNEQYF
-	-	TRBV9	TRBJ1-5	TGTGCCAGCAGCGCGACAGATAATCAGCCCCAGCATTTT	CASSATDNQPQHF
-	TRBD2	TRBV5-1	TRBJ2-1	TGCGCCAGCAGCTTTCGACGCGGGACTAGCGGGACAACCTACAATGAGCAGTTCTTC	CASSFRRGTSGTTYNEQFF
-	-	TRBV3-1	TRBJ1-5	TGTGCCAGCAGCCAAGAGGCTAGCAATCAGCCCCAGCATTTT	CASSQEASNQPQHF
-	-	TRBV3-1	TRBJ2-7	TGTGCCAGCAGCCAAGGGGGTACAGCCTACGAGCAGTACTTC	CASSQGGTAYEQYF
-	-	TRBV4-2	TRBJ1-6	TGTGCCAGCAACCCAAGCGGGCATAATAATTCACCCCTCCACTTT	CASNPSGHNNSPLHF
-	TRBD2	TRBV20-1	TRBJ2-1	TGCAGTGCCGGGACTAGCGGAGACAATGAGCAGTTCTTC	CSAGTSGDNEQFF
-	-	TRBV30	TRBJ1-5	TGTGCCTGGAGTGGGGGGAGAGGCGATCAGCCCCAGCATTTT	CAWSGGRGDQPQHF
once	-	TRBV20-1	TRBJ1-1	TGCAGTGCTAGAGAAGTGACAACAAACACTGAAGCTTTCTTT	CSAREVTTNTEAFF
-	-	TRBV5-1	TRBJ2-5	TGCGCCAGCAGCTTGGTTCCCGAGACCCAGTACTTC	CASSLVPETQYF
-	-	TRBV7-2	TRBJ2-2	TGTGCCAGCAGCTTAGTTACAGGCCACACCGGGGAGCTGTTTTTT	CASSLVTGHTGELFF
-	TRBD1	TRBV7-2	TRBJ2-7	TGTGCCAGCAGCCCTACAGGGGATAGCTCCTACGAGCAGTACTTC	CASSPTGDSSYEQYF
-	TRBD2	TRBV19	TRBJ2-3	TGTGCCAGTAGTACGGGACTAGCGGGGCGCACTAGCACAGATACGCAGTATTTT	CASSTGLAGRTSTDTQYF
-	TRBD1	TRBV28	TRBJ1-1	TGTGCCAGCGGTCGACAGGGGGTATTGAGGAACACTGAAGCTTTCTTT	CASGRQGVLRNTEAFF
-	TRBD1	TRBV19	TRBJ2-2	TGTGCCAGTAGTACAGACAGGGCCGGGGAGCTGTTTTTT	CASSTDRAGELFF
-	TRBD1	TRBV7-2	TRBJ2-7	TGTGCCAGCAGCTTAGCAGTGACAGGGACCTACGAGCAGTACTTC	CASSLAVTGTYEQYF
once	TRBD2	TRBV20-1	TRBJ2-3	TGCAGTGCCGCCAGGACTAGCGTCTTCACAGATACGCAGTATTTT	CSAARTSVFTDTQYF
-	-	TRBV4-3	TRBJ1-1	TGCGCCAGCAGCCAAGATTTCTGGGAGAACACTGAAGCTTTCTTT	CASSQDFWENTEAFF
-	-	TRBV29-1	TRBJ1-4	TGCAGCGTTGGAGGGGATTTTGCAACTAATGAAAAACTGTTTTTT	CSVGGDFATNEKLFF
-	-	TRBV5-4	TRBJ2-2	TGTGCCAGCAGCTCCACCTTGGTTGTCGGGGAGCTGTTTTTT	CASSSTLVVGELFF
-	-	TRBV29-1	TRBJ1-1	TGCAGCGTCCGGGACATTCCTGAAGCTTTCTTT	CSVRDIPEAFF
-	-	TRBV19	TRBJ1-1	TGTGCCAGTAGTATGAGACAGCGGGGTAACACTGAAGCTTTCTTT	CASSMRQRGNTEAFF
-	-	TRBV6-5	TRBJ1-1	TGTGCCAGCAGTTACTCGACCCAGGGTGGGGGCACTGAAGCTTTCTTT	CASSYSTQGGGTEAFF
-	-	TRBV12-3/TRBV12-4	TRBJ2-1	TGTGCCAGTCTGAGAGGGAGTCTCTACAATGAGCAGTTCTTC	CASLRGSLYNEQFF
-	-	TRBV2	TRBJ2-2	TGTGCCAGCAGTGAAGAGCTGGGAGCCGGGGAGCTGTTTTTT	CASSEELGAGELFF
-	-	TRBV2	TRBJ1-1	TGTGCCAGCCAGGGGAATTCGAACACTGAAGCTTTCTTT	CASQGNSNTEAFF
-	-	TRBV29-1	TRBJ2-1	TGCAGCTCGGGGGGCGTGGGCAATGAGCAGTTCTTC	CSSGGVGNEQFF
-	-	TRBV7-9	TRBJ2-6	TGTGCCAGCAGCTTCGGACACGCCAGGGCCAACGTCCTGACTTTC	CASSFGHARANVLTF
-	-	TRBV20-1	TRBJ1-3	TGCAGTGCCCCACGGGGGCATTCTGGAAACACCATATATTTT	CSAPRGHSGNTIYF
-	-	TRBV2	TRBJ1-4	TGTGCCAGCAGTAGTAAGACAAACCAGGCTGAAAAACTGTTTTTT	CASSSKTNQAEKLFF
-	-	TRBV3-1	TRBJ2-7	TGTGCCGCGGGACGCTCCTACGAGCAGTACTTC	CAAGRSYEQYF
once	-	TRBV12-3/TRBV12-4	TRBJ1-1	TGTGCCAGCAGCTTCCCCCCAGGCGAAGCTTTCTTT	CASSFPPGEAFF
-	TRBD1	TRBV7-2	TRBJ2-1	TGTGCCAGCGCGGGACAGGGGGTCTATGAGCAGTTCTTC	CASAGQGVYEQFF
-	-	TRBV12-3/TRBV12-4	TRBJ1-1	TGTGCCAGCAGTTTAGCACGTGCCAGGTTAAACACTGAAGCTTTCTTT	CASSLARARLNTEAFF
-	-	TRBV14	TRBJ2-1	TGTGCCAGCAGCCAAGAGGAGGACCCGGCCTCCTACAATGAGCAGTTCTTC	CASSQEEDPASYNEQFF
-	-	TRBV11-2	TRBJ2-3	TGTGCCAGCAGCTTCTGGGGGCGAGGTGGCACAGATACGCAGTATTTT	CASSFWGRGGTDTQYF
-	TRBD2	TRBV7-9	TRBJ2-7	TGTGCCAGCACCGTTTTGACCCCAGCGGGAGGGCCGCGCGAGCAGTACTTC	CASTVLTPAGGPREQYF
-	-	TRBV5-1	TRBJ2-7	TGCGCCAGCAGCCCTAGGACAATCGAGCCCTACGAGCAGTACTTC	CASSPRTIEPYEQYF
-	-	TRBV19	TRBJ1-2	TGTGCCAGTAGTGACGGCTCCTGGGACTATGGCTACACCTTC	CASSDGSWDYGYTF
-	-	TRBV29-1	TRBJ2-1	TGCAGCGTTGAAGCGGGATTCAGGGGAAATGAGCAGTTCTTC	CSVEAGFRGNEQFF
-	-	TRBV20-1	TRBJ2-1	TGCAGTGCGCCTAGCATGGTCTACAATGAGCAGTTCTTC	CSAPSMVYNEQFF
-	TRBD2	TRBV12-3/TRBV12-4	TRBJ2-3	TGTGCCAGCAGTCCCCTTTTTCTAGCGGGAACAGATACGCAGTATTTT	CASSPLFLAGTDTQYF
-	-	TRBV4-3	TRBJ2-1	TGCGCCAGCAGCCAAGATATGAGGGCCGAAGTCCATGAGCAGTTCTTC	CASSQDMRAEVHEQFF
once	TRBD2	TRBV18	TRBJ2-1	TGTGCCAGCTCATCCTCAGCGGGAGGACGAGAGCAGTTCTTC	CASSSSAGGREQFF
-	-	TRBV29-1	TRBJ2-3	TGCAGCGTTGTTGACGGCACAGATACGCAGTATTTT	CSVVDGTDTQYF